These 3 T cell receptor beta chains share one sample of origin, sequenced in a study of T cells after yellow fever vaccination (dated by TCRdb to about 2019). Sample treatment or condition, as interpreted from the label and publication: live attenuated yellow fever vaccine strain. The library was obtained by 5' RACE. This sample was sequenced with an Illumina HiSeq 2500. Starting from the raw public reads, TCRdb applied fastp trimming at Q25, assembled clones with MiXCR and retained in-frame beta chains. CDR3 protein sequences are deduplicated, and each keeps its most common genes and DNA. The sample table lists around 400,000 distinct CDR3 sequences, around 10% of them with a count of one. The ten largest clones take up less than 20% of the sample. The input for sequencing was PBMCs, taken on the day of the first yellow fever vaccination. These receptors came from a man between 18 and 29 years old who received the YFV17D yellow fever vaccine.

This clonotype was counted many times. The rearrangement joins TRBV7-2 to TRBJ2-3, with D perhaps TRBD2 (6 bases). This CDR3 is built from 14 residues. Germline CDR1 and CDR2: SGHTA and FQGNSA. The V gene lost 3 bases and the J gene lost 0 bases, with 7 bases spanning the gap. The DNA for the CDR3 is TGTGCCAGCAGCTTTGGGGGGAGCACAGATACGCAGTATTTT. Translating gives CASSFGGSTDTQYF. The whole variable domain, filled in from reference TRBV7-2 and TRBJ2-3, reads GAGVSQSPSNKVTEKGKDVELRCDPISGHTALYWYRQSLGQGLEFLIYFQGNSAPDKSGLPSDRFSAERTGGSVSTLTIQRTQQEDSAVYLCASSFGGSTDTQYFGPGTRLTVL.

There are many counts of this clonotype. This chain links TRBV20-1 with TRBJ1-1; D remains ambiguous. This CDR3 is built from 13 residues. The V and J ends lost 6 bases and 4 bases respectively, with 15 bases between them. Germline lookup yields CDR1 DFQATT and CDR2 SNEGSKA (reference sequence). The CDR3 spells CSASDGRITEAFF. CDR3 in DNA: TGCAGTGCCTCTGATGGGCGGATCACTGAAGCTTTCTTT.

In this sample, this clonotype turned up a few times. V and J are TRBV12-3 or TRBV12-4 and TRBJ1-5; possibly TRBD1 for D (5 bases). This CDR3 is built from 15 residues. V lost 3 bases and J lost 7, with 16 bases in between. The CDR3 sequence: CASSFAVGVGQPQHF. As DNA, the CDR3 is TGTGCCAGCAGTTTTGCAGTGGGGGTAGGGCAGCCCCAGCATTTT.